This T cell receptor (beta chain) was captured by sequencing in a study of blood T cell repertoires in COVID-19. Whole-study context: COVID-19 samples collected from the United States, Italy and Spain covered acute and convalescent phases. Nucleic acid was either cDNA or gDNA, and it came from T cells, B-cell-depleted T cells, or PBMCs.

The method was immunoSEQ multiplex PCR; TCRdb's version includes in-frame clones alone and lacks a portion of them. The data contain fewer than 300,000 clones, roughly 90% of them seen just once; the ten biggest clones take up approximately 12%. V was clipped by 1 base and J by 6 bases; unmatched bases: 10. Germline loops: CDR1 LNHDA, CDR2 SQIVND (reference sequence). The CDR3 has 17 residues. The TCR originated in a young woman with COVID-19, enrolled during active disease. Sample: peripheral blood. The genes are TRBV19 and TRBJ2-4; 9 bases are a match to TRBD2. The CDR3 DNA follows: TGTGCCAGTAGTATAGTGGCGGGGGGGCAGGGTCGAAACATTCAGTACTTC. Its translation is CASSIVAGGQGRNIQYF.